In its sample, the clone carrying this TCR beta chain was seen once. The antigen is undetermined. Related graft donors supplied nonmyeloablative bone marrow transplants, and mixed chimerism was transient. Unstimulated regulatory T cells (CD4+CD25+CD127-), CD4+CD25- non-regulatory cells, CD4 and CD8 cells were FACS-sorted from thawed PBMCs. The sample belongs to a study of Tregs in tolerant kidney transplant recipients. Overall study results and limits: Activated donor B cell expansion appeared to reveal the most relevant donor-specific TCRbeta repertoire. Some patients' samples used different primers over time, so nucleotide sequences weren't comparable. Donor-specific Treg expansion exceeded global Treg expansion in tolerant patients, suggesting antigen drive.

CDR1 and CDR2 (germline): SGHRS, YFSETQ. Losses at the gene ends were 0 bases for V and 4 bases for J; bases not matched to a gene: 3. The CDR3 runs to 15 residues. Produced via immunoSEQ multiplex PCR; TCRdb's table is partial and in-frame only. The sample lists 55,000 to 75,000 clones, roughly 86% occurring once. The clonotype was recovered from a human patient who received a combined kidney and bone marrow transplant. Some T cells may be provided by the graft donor. The sequenced sample was CD4+ T cells from blood (PBMCs), obtained 6 months after the transplant. The genes are TRBV5-1 and TRBJ1-1; 10 bases map to TRBD1. This CDR3 is CASSLEGTGATEAFF. The CDR3 nucleotides are TGCGCCAGCAGCTTGGAAGGGACAGGGGCCACTGAAGCTTTCTTT.